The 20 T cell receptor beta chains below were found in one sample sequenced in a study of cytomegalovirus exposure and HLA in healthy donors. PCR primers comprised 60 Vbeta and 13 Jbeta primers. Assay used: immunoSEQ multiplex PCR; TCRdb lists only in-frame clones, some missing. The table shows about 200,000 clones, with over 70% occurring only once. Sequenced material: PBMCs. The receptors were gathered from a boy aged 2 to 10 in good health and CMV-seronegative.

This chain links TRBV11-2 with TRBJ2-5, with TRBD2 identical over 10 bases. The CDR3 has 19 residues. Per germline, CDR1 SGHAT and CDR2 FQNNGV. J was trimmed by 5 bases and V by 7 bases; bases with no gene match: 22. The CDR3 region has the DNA TGTGCCAGCATAAACCAGGTGTCGGCTAGCGGGAGCAAATGGGAGACCCAGTACTTC. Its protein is CASINQVSASGSKWETQYF.

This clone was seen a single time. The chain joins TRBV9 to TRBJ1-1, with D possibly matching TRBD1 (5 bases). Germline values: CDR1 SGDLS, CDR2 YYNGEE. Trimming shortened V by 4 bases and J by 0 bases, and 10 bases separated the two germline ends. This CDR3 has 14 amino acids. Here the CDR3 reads CASSSRVMNTEAFF. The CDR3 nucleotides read TGTGCCAGCAGCAGCAGGGTTATGAACACTGAAGCTTTCTTT.

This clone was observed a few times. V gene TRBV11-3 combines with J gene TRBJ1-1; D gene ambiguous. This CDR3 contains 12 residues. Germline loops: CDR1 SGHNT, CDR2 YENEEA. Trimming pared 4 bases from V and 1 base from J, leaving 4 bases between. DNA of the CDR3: TGTGCCAGCAGCTACGGGAACACTGAAGCTTTCTTT. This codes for CASSYGNTEAFF.

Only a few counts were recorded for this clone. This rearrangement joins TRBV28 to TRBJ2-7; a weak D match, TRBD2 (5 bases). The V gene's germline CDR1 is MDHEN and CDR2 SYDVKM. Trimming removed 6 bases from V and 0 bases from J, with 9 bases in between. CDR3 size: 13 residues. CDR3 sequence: CASRSGSSYEQYF. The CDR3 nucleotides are TGTGCCAGCAGGAGTGGGAGCTCCTACGAGCAGTACTTC.

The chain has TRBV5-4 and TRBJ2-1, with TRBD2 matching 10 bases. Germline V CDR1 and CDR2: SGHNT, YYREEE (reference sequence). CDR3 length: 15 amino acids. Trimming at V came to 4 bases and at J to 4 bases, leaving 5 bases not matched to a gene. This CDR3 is CASSLERGGYNEQFF. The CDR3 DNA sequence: TGTGCCAGCAGCCTCGAGCGGGGGGGTTACAATGAGCAGTTCTTC.

The DNA for the CDR3 is TGTGCCTGGAGCCTCAGGGGCGATCAGCCCCAGCATTTT. Translated, it gives CAWSLRGDQPQHF. The V call is TRBV30, the J call TRBJ1-5, with a weak D call TRBD1 (6 bases). With 3 bases removed from V and 5 bases from J, the gap between germline ends came to 11 bases. The CDR3 runs 13 residues. Germline V gene data show CDR1 as GTSNPN and CDR2 as SVGIG (reference sequence).

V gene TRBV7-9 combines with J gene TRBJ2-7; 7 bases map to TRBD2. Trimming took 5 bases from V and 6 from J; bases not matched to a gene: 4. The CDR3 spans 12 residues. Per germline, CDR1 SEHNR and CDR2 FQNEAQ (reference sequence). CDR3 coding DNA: TGTGCCAGCAGCCCAGGGACTACCGAGCAGTACTTC. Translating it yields CASSPGTTEQYF.

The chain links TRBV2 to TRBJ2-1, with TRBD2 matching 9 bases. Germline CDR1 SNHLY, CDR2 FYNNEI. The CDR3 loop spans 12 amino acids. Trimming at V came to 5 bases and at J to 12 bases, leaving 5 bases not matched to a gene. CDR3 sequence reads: CASSPGLAVQFF. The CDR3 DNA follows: TGTGCCAGCAGTCCGGGACTAGCAGTGCAGTTCTTC.

Here the CDR3 reads CAVLQSGTNGGYGYTF. The CDR3 DNA is TGTGCCGTCTTGCAATCGGGGACAAACGGCGGCTATGGCTACACCTTC. The rearrangement links TRBV10-3 to TRBJ1-2, with a tentative D call TRBD1 (6 bases). V gave up 11 bases and J gave up 4 bases, with 26 bases separating them. The CDR3 length is 16 residues. The germline CDR1 and CDR2 sequences are ENHRY and SYGVKD.

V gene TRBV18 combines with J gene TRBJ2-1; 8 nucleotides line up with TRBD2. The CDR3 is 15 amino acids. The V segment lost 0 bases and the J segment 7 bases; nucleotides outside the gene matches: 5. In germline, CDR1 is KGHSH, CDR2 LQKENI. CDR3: CASSPPPSGRNEQFF. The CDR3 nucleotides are TGTGCCAGCTCACCACCACCTAGCGGGCGAAATGAGCAGTTCTTC.

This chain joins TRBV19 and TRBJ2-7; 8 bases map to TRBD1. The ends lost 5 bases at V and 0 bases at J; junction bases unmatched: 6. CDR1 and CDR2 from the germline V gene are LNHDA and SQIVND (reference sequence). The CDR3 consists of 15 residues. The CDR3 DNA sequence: TGTGCCAGTAGTGCCGGACAGGGCAACTCCTACGAGCAGTACTTC. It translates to CASSAGQGNSYEQYF.

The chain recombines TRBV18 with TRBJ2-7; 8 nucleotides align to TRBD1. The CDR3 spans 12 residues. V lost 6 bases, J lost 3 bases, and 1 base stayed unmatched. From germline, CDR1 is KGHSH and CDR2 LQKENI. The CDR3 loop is CASSTGVYEQYF. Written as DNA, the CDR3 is TGTGCCAGCTCGACAGGGGTCTACGAGCAGTACTTC.

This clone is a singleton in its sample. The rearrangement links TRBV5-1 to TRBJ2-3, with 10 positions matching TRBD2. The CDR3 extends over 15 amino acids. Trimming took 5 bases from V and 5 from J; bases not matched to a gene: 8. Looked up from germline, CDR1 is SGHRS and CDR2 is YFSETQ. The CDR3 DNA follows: TGCGCCAGCAGACCAGCGGGAGGGCTGGAAGATACGCAGTATTTT. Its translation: CASRPAGGLEDTQYF.

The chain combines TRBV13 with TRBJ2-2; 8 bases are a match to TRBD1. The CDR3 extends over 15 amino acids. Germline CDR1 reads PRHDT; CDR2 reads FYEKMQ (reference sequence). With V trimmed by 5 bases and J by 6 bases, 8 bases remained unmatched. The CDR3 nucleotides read TGTGCCAGCAGCACGGACAGGGCGGGCCCCGGGGAGCTGTTTTTT. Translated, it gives CASSTDRAGPGELFF.

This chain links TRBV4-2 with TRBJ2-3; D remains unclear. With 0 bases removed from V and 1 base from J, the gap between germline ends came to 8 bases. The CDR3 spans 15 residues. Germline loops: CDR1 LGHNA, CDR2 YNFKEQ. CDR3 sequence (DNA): TGTGCCAGCAGCCAAGATTTTCAGGGCACAGATACGCAGTATTTT. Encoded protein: CASSQDFQGTDTQYF.

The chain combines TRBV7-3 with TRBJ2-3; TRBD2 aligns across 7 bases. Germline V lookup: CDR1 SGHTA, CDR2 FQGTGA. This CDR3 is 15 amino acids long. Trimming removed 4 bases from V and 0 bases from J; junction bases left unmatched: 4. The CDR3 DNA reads TGTGCCAGCAGCTCCCGGGGGGACAGCACAGATACGCAGTATTTT. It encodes CASSSRGDSTDTQYF.

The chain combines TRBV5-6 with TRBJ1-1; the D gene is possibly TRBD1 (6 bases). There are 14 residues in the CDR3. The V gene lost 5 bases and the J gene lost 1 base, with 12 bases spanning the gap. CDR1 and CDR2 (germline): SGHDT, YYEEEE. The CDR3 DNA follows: TGTGCCAGCAGATTCAGGACAGAGAACACTGAAGCTTTCTTT. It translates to CASRFRTENTEAFF.

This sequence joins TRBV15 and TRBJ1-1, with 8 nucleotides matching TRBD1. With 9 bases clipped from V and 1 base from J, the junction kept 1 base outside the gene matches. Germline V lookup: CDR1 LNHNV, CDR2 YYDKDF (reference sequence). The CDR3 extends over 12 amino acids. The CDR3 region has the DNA TGTGCCACTGGACAGGGGAACACTGAAGCTTTCTTT. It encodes CATGQGNTEAFF.

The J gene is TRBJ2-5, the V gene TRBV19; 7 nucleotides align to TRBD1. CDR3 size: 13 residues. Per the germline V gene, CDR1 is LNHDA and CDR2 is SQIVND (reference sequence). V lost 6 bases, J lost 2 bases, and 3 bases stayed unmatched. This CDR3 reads CASRQGRQETQYF. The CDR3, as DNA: TGTGCCAGTAGACAGGGGCGGCAAGAGACCCAGTACTTC.

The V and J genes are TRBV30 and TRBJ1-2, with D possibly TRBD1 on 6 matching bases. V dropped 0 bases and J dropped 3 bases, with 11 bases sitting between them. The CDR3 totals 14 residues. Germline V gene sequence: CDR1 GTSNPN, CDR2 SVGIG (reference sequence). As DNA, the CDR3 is TGTGCCTGGAGTGTAGGACAGTTCGACTATGGCTACACCTTC. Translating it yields CAWSVGQFDYGYTF.